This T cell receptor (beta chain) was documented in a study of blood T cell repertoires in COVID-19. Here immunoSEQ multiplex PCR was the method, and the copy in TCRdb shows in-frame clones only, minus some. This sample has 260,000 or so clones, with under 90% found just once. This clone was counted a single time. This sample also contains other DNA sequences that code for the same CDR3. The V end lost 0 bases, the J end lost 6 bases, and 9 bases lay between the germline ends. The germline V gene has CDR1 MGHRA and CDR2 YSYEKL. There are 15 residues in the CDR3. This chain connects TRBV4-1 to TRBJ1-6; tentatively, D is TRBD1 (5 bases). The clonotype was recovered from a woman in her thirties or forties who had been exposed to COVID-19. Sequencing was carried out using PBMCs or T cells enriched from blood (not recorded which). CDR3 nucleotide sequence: TGCGCCAGCAGCCAAGAAAGGGGCGGTAATTCACCCCTCCACTTT. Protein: CASSQERGGNSPLHF.